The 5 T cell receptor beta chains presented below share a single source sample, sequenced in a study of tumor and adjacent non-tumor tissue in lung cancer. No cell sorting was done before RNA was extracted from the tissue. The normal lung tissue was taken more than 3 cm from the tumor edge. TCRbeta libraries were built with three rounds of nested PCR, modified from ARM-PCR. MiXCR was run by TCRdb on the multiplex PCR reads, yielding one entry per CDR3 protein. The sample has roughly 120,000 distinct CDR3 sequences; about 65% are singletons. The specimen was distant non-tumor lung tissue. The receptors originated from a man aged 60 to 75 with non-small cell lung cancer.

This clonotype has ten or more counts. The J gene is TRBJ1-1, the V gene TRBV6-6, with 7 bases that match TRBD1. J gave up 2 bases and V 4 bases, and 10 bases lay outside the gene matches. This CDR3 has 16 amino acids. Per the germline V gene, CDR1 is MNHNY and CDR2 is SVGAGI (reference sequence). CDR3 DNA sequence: TGTGCCAGCAGTTCCGCCCGGGACAGTACCAACACTGAAGCTTTCTTT. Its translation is CASSSARDSTNTEAFF.

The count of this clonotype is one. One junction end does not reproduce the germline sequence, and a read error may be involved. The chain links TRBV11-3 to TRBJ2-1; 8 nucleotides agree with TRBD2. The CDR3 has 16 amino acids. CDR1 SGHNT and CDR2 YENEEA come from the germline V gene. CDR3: CASNSYSGAGDNERFF. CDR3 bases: TGTGCCAGCAACTCATACTCGGGAGCGGGGGACAATGAGCGGTTCTTT.

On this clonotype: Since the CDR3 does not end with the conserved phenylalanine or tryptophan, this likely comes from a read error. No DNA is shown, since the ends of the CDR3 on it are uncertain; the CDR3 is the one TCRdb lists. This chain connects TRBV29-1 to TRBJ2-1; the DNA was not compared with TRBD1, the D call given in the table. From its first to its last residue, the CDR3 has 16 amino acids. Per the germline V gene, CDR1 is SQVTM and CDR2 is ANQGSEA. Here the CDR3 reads CSANEATQGGMGEHFL.

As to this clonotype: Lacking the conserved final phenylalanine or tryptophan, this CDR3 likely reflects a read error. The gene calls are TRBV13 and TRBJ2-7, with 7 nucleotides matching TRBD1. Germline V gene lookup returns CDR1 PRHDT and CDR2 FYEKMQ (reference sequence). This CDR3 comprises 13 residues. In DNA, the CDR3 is TGTGCCAGCCATCGGACAGGCTCCTGCGAGCAGTACCTC. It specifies CASHRTGSCEQYL.

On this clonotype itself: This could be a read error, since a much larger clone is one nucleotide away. CDR3 sequence: CSVSENPETQYF. As DNA, the CDR3 is TGCAGTGTGTCCGAGAACCCAGAGACCCAGTACTTC. J is TRBJ2-5 and V is TRBV20-1; D unclear. The V gene's germline CDR1 is DFQATT and CDR2 SNEGSKA (reference sequence). The ends were cut back, 7 bases at V and 4 bases at J, with 13 bases in the middle. The CDR3 length is 12 residues.